This entry describes one TCR beta chain. As yet, its antigen is unknown. Profiling relied on immunoSEQ multiplex PCR, and the TCRdb table lists in-frame clones only, not all of them. The sample records some 54,000 clones, 60% to 85% being singletons. The source of the sample is a study of T cells in localized non-small cell lung cancer. Study findings and constraints: Median detection of top 100 tumor clones in adjacent lung was roughly 61 clones.

V lost 1 base and J lost 2, with 15 bases in between. CDR3 length: 16 residues. Germline V gene lookup returns CDR1 SGHVS and CDR2 FNYEAQ. V usage is TRBV7-6 and J usage is TRBJ2-7; TRBD1 or TRBD2 may be the D gene (7 bases each). This clonotype originated in a woman aged 35 to 70 with stage II lung adenocarcinoma. The sample here was PBMCs, taken before any cancer treatment. CDR3 sequence: CASSLGEGAVAYEQYF. CDR3 bases: TGTGCCAGCAGCTTAGGGGAGGGGGCGGTGGCCTACGAGCAGTACTTC.